The 4 T cell receptor beta chains given below trace back to one sample, sequenced in a study of post-analysis software for immune sequencing data. Points from the study as a whole: Several TRBV segments (TRBV5-6, TRBV5-1 and TRBV20-1 among them) occurred more frequently in patients than in controls.

Which antigens these TCRs recognize remains unknown. Libraries were made from TCR beta cDNA, and they carried unique molecular identifiers. One entry per CDR3 protein results from TCRdb running MiXCR on the PCR reads. The sample yields around 400,000 distinct CDR3 sequences, about a third seen once. The source material was blood. These receptors originate from a girl under 18 with multiple sclerosis.

The chain uses TRBV5-1 and TRBJ2-1; 8 nucleotides line up with TRBD2. With V trimmed by 0 bases and J by 7 bases, 3 bases remained unmatched. This CDR3 is built from 14 residues. Germline V gene lookup returns CDR1 SGHRS and CDR2 YFSETQ. CDR3 residues: CASSLGGTRNEQFF. The CDR3 DNA reads as TGCGCCAGCAGCTTGGGCGGGACTAGAAATGAGCAGTTCTTC.

The J gene is TRBJ1-1, the V gene TRBV3-1; 10 nucleotides agree with TRBD1. CDR3 size: 15 residues. The trim removed 5 bases at V and 5 bases at J, leaving 8 bases unmatched. Germline values: CDR1 LGHDT, CDR2 YNNKEL (reference sequence). The CDR3 sequence: CASSKTGGASTEAFF. In DNA form, the CDR3 reads TGTGCCAGCAGCAAGACAGGGGGCGCGAGTACTGAAGCTTTCTTT.

The V gene is TRBV27, the J gene TRBJ1-1, with TRBD1 matching 7 bases. The trim removed 4 bases at V and 1 base at J, leaving 6 bases unmatched. The germline CDR1 and CDR2 sequences are MNHEY and SMNVEV (reference sequence). This CDR3 is built from 15 residues. The CDR3 protein is CASSSNRQGNTEAFF. The CDR3 region has the DNA TGTGCCAGCAGTTCGAATCGACAGGGGAACACTGAAGCTTTCTTT.

This clonotype turned up a few times. The V and J genes are TRBV4-1 and TRBJ2-5, with D tentatively TRBD1 or TRBD2 (5 bases each). Germline V gene lookup returns CDR1 MGHRA and CDR2 YSYEKL. Trimming stripped 3 bases from V and 11 bases from J, with 16 bases between. This CDR3 comprises 13 residues. The DNA of the CDR3 is TGCGCCAGCAGCCAGCCGGGACGTGGTGAGCAGTACTTC. This gives the protein CASSQPGRGEQYF.